A selection of T cell receptor beta chains follows, all from one sample in a study of shared clonotypes between healthy human individuals. The repertoire was sequenced with immunoSEQ multiplex PCR; TCRdb's copy has only in-frame clones and lacks some. The repertoire consists of approximately 810,000 clones, with roughly 92% occurring once and the leading ten covering nearly 25%. The sequenced sample was naive CD8+ T cells sorted from blood. Every receptor here comes from a man younger than 40 in good health. Both conserved end residues are part of each CDR3. D genes are given only for firm matches. Expanded clones are given a class, and other clones once, few, many or no size at all.

v_gene	abundance	d_gene	j_gene	CDR3aa	CDR3nt
TRBV6-5	-	-	TRBJ2-2	CASSYGTGELFF	TGTGCCAGCAGTTACGGGACAGGGGAGCTGTTTTTT
TRBV27	-	TRBD1	TRBJ2-1	CASSLDRDNEQFF	TGTGCCAGCAGTTTGGACAGGGACAATGAGCAGTTCTTC
TRBV19	-	-	TRBJ1-5	CASSIAYSSNQPQHF	TGTGCCAGTAGTATAGCATACAGTAGCAATCAGCCCCAGCATTTT
TRBV4-1	-	-	TRBJ2-7	CASSQESVSSYEQYF	TGCGCCAGCAGCCAAGAGAGCGTGAGCTCCTACGAGCAGTACTTC
TRBV2	once	TRBD2	TRBJ2-5	CASHLPKGASGVRETQYF	TGTGCCAGCCACCTCCCTAAGGGGGCTAGCGGGGTTCGGGAGACCCAGTACTTC
TRBV27	-	-	TRBJ2-5	CASSPLAEETQYF	TGTGCCAGCAGTCCTTTAGCCGAGGAGACCCAGTACTTC
TRBV9	-	-	TRBJ1-2	CASSADQVGYTF	TGTGCCAGCAGCGCCGACCAGGTGGGCTACACCTTC
TRBV9	-	TRBD2	TRBJ2-3	CASSVDPAGEADTQYF	TGTGCCAGCAGCGTAGACCCAGCGGGAGAAGCAGATACGCAGTATTTT
TRBV27	-	TRBD2	TRBJ2-7	CASGRVHEQYF	TGTGCCAGCGGGAGGGTCCACGAGCAGTACTTC
TRBV7-2	-	TRBD2	TRBJ2-1	CASSYSGGYEQFF	TGTGCCAGCAGCTACAGCGGGGGTTATGAGCAGTTCTTC
TRBV5-4	-	-	TRBJ1-2	CASSPEMDDRYGYTF	TGTGCCAGCAGCCCTGAAATGGACGATCGCTATGGCTACACCTTC
TRBV7-8	-	-	TRBJ2-1	CASSLGASYNEQFF	TGTGCCAGCAGCTTAGGGGCTAGCTACAATGAGCAGTTCTTC
TRBV5-1	-	-	TRBJ2-1	CASSFTLGRFYQFF	TGCGCCAGCAGCTTTACCCTTGGCAGATTTTATCAGTTCTTC
TRBV13	-	-	TRBJ2-5	CASSSPGAEETQYF	TGTGCCAGCAGTTCCCCGGGGGCGGAAGAGACCCAGTACTTC
TRBV11-3	-	-	TRBJ2-1	CASSPSRGSYNEQFF	TGTGCCAGCAGCCCATCACGTGGCTCCTACAATGAGCAGTTCTTC
TRBV7-1	once	-	TRBJ2-7	CASSSSGQGSYEQYF	TGTGCCAGCAGTTCTTCTGGCCAGGGATCCTACGAGCAGTACTTC
TRBV7-9	-	TRBD1	TRBJ2-7	CASSLGGGLEQYF	TGTGCCAGCAGCTTAGGAGGGGGCCTCGAGCAGTACTTC
TRBV4-1	-	-	TRBJ2-5	CASSLAGTEETQYF	TGCGCCAGCAGCCTAGCAGGGACTGAAGAGACCCAGTACTTC
TRBV27	-	-	TRBJ2-7	CASSRVGRTGPHEQYF	TGTGCCAGCAGTCGTGTTGGGCGTACAGGGCCCCACGAGCAGTACTTC
TRBV4-1	-	-	TRBJ2-1	CASSPAMGSFDSSYNEQFF	TGCGCCAGCAGCCCAGCCATGGGGTCTTTCGACAGCTCCTACAATGAGCAGTTCTTC
TRBV19	-	-	TRBJ2-1	CASTTSAEQFF	TGTGCCAGTACCACGTCCGCTGAGCAGTTCTTC
TRBV27	-	TRBD2	TRBJ2-2	CASGLAGVAGELFF	TGTGCCAGCGGGCTAGCGGGAGTGGCCGGGGAGCTGTTTTTT
TRBV5-1	-	TRBD1	TRBJ2-5	CASSPPDRGRGSETQYF	TGCGCCAGCAGTCCCCCCGACAGGGGACGCGGATCAGAGACCCAGTACTTC
TRBV11-3	-	-	TRBJ2-3	CASSLIFTDTQYF	TGTGCCAGCAGCTTAATTTTCACAGATACGCAGTATTTT
TRBV7-8	-	TRBD1	TRBJ1-4	CASSFRQGAREKLFF	TGTGCCAGCAGCTTCCGACAGGGGGCTAGGGAAAAACTGTTTTTT
TRBV9	-	-	TRBJ1-4	CASSPRQFNEKLFF	TGTGCCAGCAGCCCCCGACAGTTTAATGAAAAACTGTTTTTT
TRBV6-5	-	TRBD2	TRBJ2-7	CASSYTLGLDYEQYF	TGTGCCAGCAGTTACACATTGGGACTAGACTACGAGCAGTACTTC
TRBV28	-	TRBD1	TRBJ1-2	CASTRTRDRGPNYGYTF	TGTGCCAGCACCAGGACCCGGGACAGGGGGCCAAACTATGGCTACACCTTC
TRBV4-1	-	-	TRBJ2-7	CASSQDSQGPEQYF	TGCGCCAGCAGCCAAGATTCCCAGGGCCCGGAGCAGTACTTC
TRBV11-2	-	-	TRBJ2-7	CASSLLGVADYLSYEQYF	TGTGCCAGCAGCTTACTTGGGGTAGCGGACTATCTTTCCTACGAGCAGTACTTC
TRBV30	-	TRBD2	TRBJ2-7	CAWSWGGTNYEQYF	TGTGCCTGGAGTTGGGGGGGGACTAACTACGAGCAGTACTTC
TRBV9	-	-	TRBJ2-1	CASSVGSNEQFF	TGTGCCAGCAGCGTAGGTAGCAATGAGCAGTTCTTC
TRBV28	-	TRBD1	TRBJ1-4	CASSLYGTGGNEKLFF	TGTGCCAGCAGTTTATATGGGACAGGTGGTAATGAAAAACTGTTTTTT
TRBV28	-	TRBD1	TRBJ2-1	CASSSGTGGQEQFF	TGTGCCAGCTCCTCCGGGACAGGGGGTCAGGAGCAGTTCTTC
TRBV27	-	TRBD2	TRBJ2-7	CASSSPFPGGHYEQYF	TGTGCCAGCAGTTCCCCCTTTCCGGGAGGCCACTACGAGCAGTACTTC
TRBV27	-	-	TRBJ2-1	CASSLLNYNEQFF	TGTGCCAGCAGTTTACTTAACTACAATGAGCAGTTCTTC
TRBV29-1	-	TRBD2	TRBJ2-7	CSVVGLAHSSYEQYF	TGCAGCGTTGTTGGACTAGCGCACAGCTCCTACGAGCAGTACTTC
TRBV7-6	-	-	TRBJ2-1	CASSLDGTPRVKSRFF	TGTGCCAGCAGCTTAGACGGGACTCCCCGGGTCAAATCTAGGTTCTTC
TRBV7-9	-	-	TRBJ1-2	CASSPTVLNYGYTF	TGTGCCAGCAGCCCGACAGTACTTAACTATGGCTACACCTTC
TRBV7-4	-	-	TRBJ1-1	CASSLQGRTEAFF	TGTGCCAGCAGCTTACAGGGACGGACTGAAGCTTTCTTT
TRBV7-4	-	TRBD2	TRBJ2-3	CASSLGLAGGTDTQYF	TGTGCCAGCAGCCTCGGTTTAGCGGGAGGTACAGATACGCAGTATTTT
TRBV7-6	-	TRBD2	TRBJ2-1	CASSPGTSGSSYNEQFF	TGTGCCAGCAGCCCCGGGACTAGCGGATCATCCTACAATGAGCAGTTCTTC
TRBV4-2	few	-	TRBJ2-1	CASSQEKSHNEQFF	TGTGCCAGCAGCCAAGAAAAATCTCATAATGAGCAGTTCTTC
TRBV6-6	-	TRBD1	TRBJ1-1	CASSSGTGIWQAFF	TGTGCCAGCAGCTCCGGGACAGGGATTTGGCAAGCTTTCTTT
TRBV28	-	-	TRBJ2-3	CASSLVGKTDTQYF	TGTGCCAGCAGTTTAGTGGGAAAAACAGATACGCAGTATTTT
TRBV29-1	-	TRBD2	TRBJ2-5	CSVDGTSAYEETQYF	TGCAGCGTTGATGGGACTAGCGCCTACGAAGAGACCCAGTACTTC
TRBV2	-	TRBD1	TRBJ2-1	CASSKGWDSSYNEQFF	TGTGCCAGCAGTAAAGGGTGGGACAGCTCCTACAATGAGCAGTTCTTC
TRBV4-2	once	-	TRBJ2-6	CASSQDHRENSGANVLTF	TGTGCCAGCAGCCAAGATCACAGGGAGAACTCTGGGGCCAACGTCCTGACTTTC
TRBV5-1	-	TRBD1	TRBJ2-1	CASSFLNRGHNEQFF	TGCGCCAGCAGCTTCCTTAACAGGGGCCACAATGAGCAGTTCTTC
TRBV7-9	once	-	TRBJ2-3	CASTPGQRGTDTQYF	TGTGCCAGCACCCCGGGACAACGGGGCACAGATACGCAGTATTTT
TRBV27	-	TRBD1	TRBJ2-7	CASSIGQGYSYEQYF	TGTGCCAGCAGTATCGGACAGGGATATTCCTACGAGCAGTACTTC
TRBV11-2	-	-	TRBJ2-1	CASSLVLAVTMGNEQFF	TGTGCCAGCAGCTTAGTGTTGGCCGTCACTATGGGCAATGAGCAGTTCTTC
TRBV4-2	-	TRBD1	TRBJ1-1	CASSQVGLGTVNTEAFF	TGTGCCAGCAGCCAAGTTGGGTTGGGGACAGTTAACACTGAAGCTTTCTTT
TRBV29-1	-	-	TRBJ2-5	CSVEGGSQETQYF	TGCAGCGTTGAAGGTGGCAGCCAAGAGACCCAGTACTTC